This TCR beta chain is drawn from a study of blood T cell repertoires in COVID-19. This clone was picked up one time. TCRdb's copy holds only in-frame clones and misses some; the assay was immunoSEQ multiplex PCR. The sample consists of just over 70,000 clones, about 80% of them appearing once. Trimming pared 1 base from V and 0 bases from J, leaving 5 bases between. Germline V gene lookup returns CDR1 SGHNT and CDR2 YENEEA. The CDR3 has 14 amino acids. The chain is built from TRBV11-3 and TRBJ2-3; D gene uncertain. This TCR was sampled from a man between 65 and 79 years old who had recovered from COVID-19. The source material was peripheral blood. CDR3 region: CASSLGRSTDTQYF. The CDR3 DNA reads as TGTGCCAGCAGCTTAGGGAGAAGCACAGATACGCAGTATTTT. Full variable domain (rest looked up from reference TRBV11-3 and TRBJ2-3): EAGVVQSPRYKIIEKKQPVAFWCNPISGHNTLYWYLQNLGQGPELLIRYENEEAVDDSQLPKDRFSAERLKGVDSTLKIQPAELGDSAVYLCASSLGRSTDTQYFGPGTRLTVL.